The 4 T cell receptor beta chains given below trace back to one sample, sequenced in a study of CD8 T cell repertoires and HIV-1 epitope variants. These receptors' antigens are unknown. The table came from immunoSEQ multiplex PCR; TCRdb's copy has only in-frame clones and leaves some out. This table holds approximately 6,000 clones, about 59% found once. Sequences were obtained from cultured CD8+ T cells derived from PBMCs. These receptors were obtained from a male donor with HIV.

J is TRBJ2-3 and V is TRBV19; the D is unclear. The CDR3 spans 13 residues. Per germline, CDR1 LNHDA and CDR2 SQIVND (reference sequence). V lost 4 bases and J 3 bases, leaving 8 bases between the germline ends. The CDR3 DNA reads TGTGCCAGTAGTAACGAGGTGACAGATACGCAGTATTTT. This gives the protein CASSNEVTDTQYF.

The chain is built from TRBV27 and TRBJ1-1; 10 bases line up with TRBD1. CDR3 length: 14 amino acids. V shed 5 bases and J 4 bases; nucleotides not matched to a gene: 4. Per germline, CDR1 MNHEY and CDR2 SMNVEV (reference sequence). The CDR3 loop reads CASSTRTGGTEAFF. CDR3 nucleotide sequence: TGTGCCAGCAGTACAAGGACAGGGGGCACTGAAGCTTTCTTT.

This clone was counted once. The chain carries TRBV19 and TRBJ1-1; 11 bases match TRBD1. This CDR3 has 15 amino acids. The J segment lost 4 bases and the V segment lost 2 bases, leaving 3 bases of the junction unmatched. CDR1 and CDR2 (germline): LNHDA, SQIVND (reference sequence). The CDR3 nucleotides are TGTGCCAGTAGTATAAACGGACAGGGGGCCACTGAAGCTTTCTTT. Protein sequence: CASSINGQGATEAFF.

This clone was counted only a few times. V gene TRBV28 combines with J gene TRBJ1-2, with TRBD1 matching over 9 bases. V lost 6 bases to trimming and J lost 3 bases; unmatched junction nucleotides: 5. Per the germline V gene, CDR1 is MDHEN and CDR2 is SYDVKM. The CDR3 is 14 residues long. CDR3 sequence (DNA): TGTGCCAGCAGCCGACAGGGGGACTACTATGGCTACACCTTC. As protein: CASSRQGDYYGYTF.